This entry lists 4 T cell receptor beta chains sequenced from one sample in a study of blood T cell repertoires in COVID-19. Only in-frame clones appear in the TCRdb table, and some are missing; sequencing was by immunoSEQ multiplex PCR. The table has around 64,000 clones, more than 80% seen once. Sequencing was carried out using peripheral blood. Source of these receptors: a man under 40 with acute or convalescent COVID-19.

This clone was counted a single time. This chain uses TRBV6-1 with TRBJ2-3, with D possibly matching TRBD1 (5 bases). Germline values: CDR1 MNHNS, CDR2 SASEGT. Trimming removed 3 bases at V and 0 bases at J, with 10 bases between. The CDR3 is 15 residues long. The CDR3 spells CASSDRGRSTDTQYF. The DNA for the CDR3 is TGTGCCAGCAGTGATAGGGGTCGGAGCACAGATACGCAGTATTTT.

This clone was counted between two and nine times. V and J are TRBV24-1 and TRBJ1-2; D is uncertain. Germline values: CDR1 KGHDR, CDR2 SFDVKD. Trimming removed 1 base at V and 1 base at J, with 9 bases between. CDR3 length: 15 amino acids. CDR3 sequence (DNA): TGTGCCACCAGTGATTTTAGAGGCGGTAACTATGGCTACACCTTC. Its protein product is CATSDFRGGNYGYTF.

This sequence joins TRBV5-4 and TRBJ2-2; possible D gene TRBD1, 6 bases. CDR1 is SGHNT and CDR2 is YYREEE in the germline V gene (reference sequence). V was clipped by 5 bases and J by 2 bases, with 10 bases between them. There are 14 residues in the CDR3. CDR3 sequence: CASRLDRNTGELFF. In DNA, the CDR3 is TGTGCCAGCAGACTGGACAGAAACACCGGGGAGCTGTTTTTT.

This clone was seen just once. V usage is TRBV30 and J usage is TRBJ1-2; no clear D. Germline assignment: CDR1 GTSNPN and CDR2 SVGIG (reference sequence). CDR3 length equals 14 residues. The V gene lost 3 bases and the J gene lost 8 bases, with 19 bases spanning the gap. The CDR3 DNA is TGTGCCTGGAGATTTACAGACACCACGGGAGGCTACACCTTC. Translated: CAWRFTDTTGGYTF.